This TCR beta chain was retrieved from a study of vaccination and CD4 T cells after COVID-19. General study results and limits: Convalescent patients studied were relatively few, and early post-infection timepoints were absent. Convalescent patients' clones that were vaccine-specific were spike mono-reactive in 304 of 307 cases.

Sequencing of cultured CD4+ T cell DNA used the Oncomine TCR Beta short-read assay. TCRdb re-called the PCR reads through MiXCR, storing one row per CDR3 protein. The profile shows roughly 15,000 distinct CDR3 sequences, over 25% of them singletons. This sample's treatment: approximately 9-day PBMC culture with coronavirus spike peptide pools or control peptides (ViraFEST assay). Dates of positive PCR ran from March to December 2020, before US Alpha, Beta and Delta variants. This clonotype was detected only a few times. Its target is not known. The V and J ends lost 0 bases and 8 bases respectively, with 12 bases between them. The CDR3 is made up of 14 amino acids. CDR1 is MNHEY and CDR2 is SVGEGT in the germline V gene.

The V call is TRBV6-2 or TRBV6-3, the J call TRBJ2-3; the D gene could be TRBD1 or TRBD2 (5 bases each). This sequence originates from a human donor with COVID-19. Sequencing was carried out using cultured CD4+ T cells from blood. CDR3 amino acids: CASSYSRGLPTQYF. The CDR3 coding sequence is TGTGCCAGCAGTTACTCACGGGGCCTCCCTACGCAGTATTTT.